The 9 T cell receptor beta chains reported below all come from one sample, sequenced in a study of blood T cell repertoires in COVID-19. TCRdb's copy holds only in-frame clones and misses some; the assay was immunoSEQ multiplex PCR. The top ten hold just over 2.5% of the sample, which has about 74,000 clones, approximately 90% seen once. Sequences were obtained from peripheral blood. These receptors all stem from a man aged 50 to 59 with COVID-19, enrolled during active disease.

This chain connects TRBV30 to TRBJ1-1; D might be TRBD1 (6 bases). V was trimmed by 0 bases and J by 0 bases, leaving 17 bases between them. This CDR3 is 17 amino acids long. Germline CDR1 reads GTSNPN; CDR2 reads SVGIG (reference sequence). Here the CDR3 reads CAWSVHRVPGMNTEAFF. DNA for the CDR3: TGTGCCTGGAGTGTACACAGGGTTCCGGGCATGAACACTGAAGCTTTCTTT.

This CDR3 is CASSPRAGANVLTF. The DNA for the CDR3 is TGTGCCAGCTCACCCCGGGCTGGGGCCAACGTCCTGACTTTC. The chain combines TRBV18 with TRBJ2-6; D not certain. The CDR3 spans 14 residues. Germline CDR1 KGHSH, CDR2 LQKENI. Trimming stripped 3 bases from V and 2 bases from J, with 5 bases between. The full variable domain, its missing parts supplied by reference TRBV18 and TRBJ2-6, is NAGVMQNPRHLVRRRGQEARLRCSPMKGHSHVYWYRQLPEEGLKFMVYLQKENIIDESGMPKERFSAEFPKEGPSILRIQQVVRGDSAAYFCASSPRAGANVLTFGAGSRLTVL.

CDR3 nucleotide sequence: TGTGCCAGCAGCTTGGGACAGGGGACCTATGGCTACACCTTC. Its protein product is CASSLGQGTYGYTF. This chain connects TRBV5-5 to TRBJ1-2; TRBD1 matches at 8 bases. J was trimmed by 4 bases and V by 0 bases; bases with no gene match: 2. The CDR3 runs to 14 residues. Germline CDR1 SGHKS, CDR2 YYEKEE (reference sequence).

This clone occurred once. This chain's CDR3 is CASRAQGAGSEKLFF. Written as DNA, the CDR3 is TGTGCCAGCAGGGCACAGGGGGCAGGGAGTGAAAAACTGTTTTTT. The chain carries TRBV2 and TRBJ1-4; TRBD1 matches at 9 bases. V was clipped by 6 bases and J by 7 bases; unmatched bases: 9. Germline CDR1 is SNHLY and CDR2 is FYNNEI. CDR3 length equals 15 residues.

This clone was observed a handful of times. This sequence joins TRBV7-2 and TRBJ2-7; D unclear. Between the trimmed V and J ends, which lost 1 base and 3 bases, there was a span of 7 bases. The CDR3 length is 13 residues. Germline V gives CDR1 SGHTA, CDR2 FQGNSA. This CDR3 reads CASSLVPFYEQYV. Written as DNA, the CDR3 is TGTGCCAGCAGCTTAGTTCCCTTCTACGAGCAGTACGTC.

The CDR3 coding sequence is TGTGCCATCAGCGCCAACGGAGAGACCCAGTACTTC. Encoded protein: CAISANGETQYF. This sequence joins TRBV10-3 and TRBJ2-5; D ambiguous. Germline CDR1 is ENHRY and CDR2 is SYGVKD. The CDR3 consists of 12 residues. V lost 6 bases to trimming and J lost 4 bases, with 9 bases between them.

This clone was recorded only once. The genes are TRBV4-1 and TRBJ2-1; weak D call: TRBD2 (7 bases). The V gene lost 2 bases and the J gene lost 4 bases, with 15 bases spanning the gap. This CDR3 is 16 amino acids long. CDR1 and CDR2 from the germline V gene are MGHRA and YSYEKL. The CDR3 DNA reads as TGCGCCAGCAGCCAAACCGGGGGGCGCGGGTACAATGAGCAGTTCTTC. Its translation is CASSQTGGRGYNEQFF.

This rearrangement joins TRBV7-7 to TRBJ2-2; perhaps TRBD1 as D (6 bases). V was pared by 2 bases and J by 4 bases, with 20 bases between. The germline CDR1 and CDR2 sequences are SSHAT and FNYEAQ (reference sequence). The length of the CDR3 is 18 residues. This CDR3 reads CASSLIAQSGVGTGELFF. The DNA of the CDR3 is TGTGCCAGCAGCTTAATAGCCCAATCAGGGGTGGGCACCGGGGAGCTGTTTTTT.

V and J are TRBV6-1 and TRBJ1-1; 11 nucleotides align to TRBD1. Germline V CDR1 and CDR2: MNHNS, SASEGT. Trimming at V came to 1 base and at J to 7 bases, leaving 8 bases not matched to a gene. This CDR3 has 16 amino acids. For the CDR3, the DNA is TGTGCCAGCAGTGAAGATGGGACAGGGGGTTTAGGTGAAGCTTTCTTT. Its translation is CASSEDGTGGLGEAFF.